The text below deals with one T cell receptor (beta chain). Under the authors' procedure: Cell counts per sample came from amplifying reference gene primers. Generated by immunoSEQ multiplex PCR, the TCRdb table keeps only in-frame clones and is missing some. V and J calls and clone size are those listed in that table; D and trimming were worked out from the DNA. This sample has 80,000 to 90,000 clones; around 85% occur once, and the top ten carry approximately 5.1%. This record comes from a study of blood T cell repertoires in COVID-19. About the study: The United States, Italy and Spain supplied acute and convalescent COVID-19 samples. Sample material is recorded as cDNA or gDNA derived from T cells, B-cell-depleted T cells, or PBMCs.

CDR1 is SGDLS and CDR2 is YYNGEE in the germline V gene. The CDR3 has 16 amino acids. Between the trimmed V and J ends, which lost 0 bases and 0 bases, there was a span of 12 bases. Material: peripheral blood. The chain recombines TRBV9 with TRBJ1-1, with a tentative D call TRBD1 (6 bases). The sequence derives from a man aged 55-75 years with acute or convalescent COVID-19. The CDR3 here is CASSVEGGGLNTEAFF. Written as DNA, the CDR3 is TGTGCCAGCAGCGTAGAGGGAGGGGGACTGAACACTGAAGCTTTCTTT.